This T cell receptor beta chain was recorded in a study of cytomegalovirus exposure and HLA in healthy donors. In the case of this clone: The target antigen is unknown.

Germline values: CDR1 MNHEY, CDR2 SMNVEV (reference sequence). The CDR3 consists of 15 residues. J was trimmed by 3 bases and V by 4 bases; bases with no gene match: 8. Primers for the PCR totalled 60 Vbeta and 13 Jbeta. The data were produced by immunoSEQ multiplex PCR, yet TCRdb's version contains in-frame clones alone and is incomplete. The sample comprises over 150,000 clones, 80% to 90% of which are singletons, and roughly 13% rests with the top ten. The study's findings and limits: Later analysis identified several of the most significant clusters that appeared linked to common viral pathogens. The authors reported that TCR beta sequences could predict HLA-A and HLA-B alleles. These predictions were accurate for most subjects in the first cohort. The classifier, whose performance was assessed in both the original and validation cohorts, reportedly diagnosed cytomegalovirus status with high specificity and sensitivity. Indistinguishable V segments such as TRBV6-2 and TRBV6-3 were excluded.

The chain has TRBV27 and TRBJ2-7; 8 nucleotides line up with TRBD2. The sequence came from a woman between 45 and 65 years old in good health and CMV-seronegative. The material sequenced was PBMCs. The CDR3 reads CASSSIGTSNYEQYF. As DNA, the CDR3 is TGTGCCAGCAGTTCCATCGGGACTAGTAACTACGAGCAGTACTTC.